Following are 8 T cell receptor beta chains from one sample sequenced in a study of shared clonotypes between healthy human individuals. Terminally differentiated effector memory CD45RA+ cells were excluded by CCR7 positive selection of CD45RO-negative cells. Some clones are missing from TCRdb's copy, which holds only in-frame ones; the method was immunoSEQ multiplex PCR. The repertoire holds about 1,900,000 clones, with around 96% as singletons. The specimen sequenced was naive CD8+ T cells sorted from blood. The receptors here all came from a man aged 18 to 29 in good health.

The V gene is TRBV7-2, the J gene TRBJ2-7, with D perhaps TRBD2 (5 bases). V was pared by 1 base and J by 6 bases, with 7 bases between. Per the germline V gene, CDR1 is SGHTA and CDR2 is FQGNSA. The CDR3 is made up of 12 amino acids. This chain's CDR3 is CASSLVGSEQYF. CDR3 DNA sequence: TGTGCCAGCAGCTTAGTGGGGAGCGAGCAGTACTTC.

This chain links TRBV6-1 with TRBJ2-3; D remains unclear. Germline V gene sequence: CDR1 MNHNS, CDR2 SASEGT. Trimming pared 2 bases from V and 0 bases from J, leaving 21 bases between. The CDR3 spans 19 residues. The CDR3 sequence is CASSERALFTLPSTDTQYF. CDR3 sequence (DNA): TGTGCCAGCAGTGAAAGGGCCTTATTTACTCTACCCAGCACAGATACGCAGTATTTT.

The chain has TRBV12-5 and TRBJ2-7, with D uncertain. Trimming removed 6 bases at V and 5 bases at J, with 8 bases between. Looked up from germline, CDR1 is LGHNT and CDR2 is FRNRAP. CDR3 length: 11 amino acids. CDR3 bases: TGTGCTAGTGGCCCCCTAAACGAGCAGTACTTC. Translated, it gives CASGPLNEQYF. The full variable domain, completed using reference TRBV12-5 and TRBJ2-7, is DARVTQTPRHKVTEMGQEVTMRCQPILGHNTVFWYRQTMMQGLELLAYFRNRAPLDDSGMPKDRFSAEMPDATLATLKIQPSEPRDSAVYFCASGPLNEQYFGPGTRLTVT.

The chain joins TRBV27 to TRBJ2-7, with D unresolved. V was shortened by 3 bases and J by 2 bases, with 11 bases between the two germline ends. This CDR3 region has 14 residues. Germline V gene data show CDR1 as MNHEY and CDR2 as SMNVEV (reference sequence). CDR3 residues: CASSLIGDTYEQYF. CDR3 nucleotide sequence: TGTGCCAGCAGTTTGATAGGAGACACCTACGAGCAGTACTTC.

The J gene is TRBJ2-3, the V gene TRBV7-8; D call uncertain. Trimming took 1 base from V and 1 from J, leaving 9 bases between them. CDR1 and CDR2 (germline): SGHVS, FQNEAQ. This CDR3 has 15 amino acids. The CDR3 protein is CASSLVLSGTDTQYF. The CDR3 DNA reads TGTGCCAGCAGCTTAGTGTTATCCGGCACAGATACGCAGTATTTT.

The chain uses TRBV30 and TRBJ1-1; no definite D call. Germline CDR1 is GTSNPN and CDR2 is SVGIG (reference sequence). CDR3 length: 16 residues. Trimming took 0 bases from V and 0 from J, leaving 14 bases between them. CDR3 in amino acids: CAWSVSDGPMNTEAFF. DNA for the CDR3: TGTGCCTGGAGTGTAAGCGACGGACCAATGAACACTGAAGCTTTCTTT.

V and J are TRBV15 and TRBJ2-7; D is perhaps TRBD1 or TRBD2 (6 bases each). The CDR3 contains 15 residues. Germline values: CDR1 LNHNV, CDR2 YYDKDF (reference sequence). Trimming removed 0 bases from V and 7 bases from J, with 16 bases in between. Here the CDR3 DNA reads TGTGCCACCAGCAGAGATCATGAGGGGGGATGGGAGCAGTACTTC. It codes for CATSRDHEGGWEQYF.

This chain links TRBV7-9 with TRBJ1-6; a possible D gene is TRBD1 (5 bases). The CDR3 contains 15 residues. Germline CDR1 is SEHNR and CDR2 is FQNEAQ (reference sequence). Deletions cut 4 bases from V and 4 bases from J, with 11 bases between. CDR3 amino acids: CASSWGGAYNSPLHF. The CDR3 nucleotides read TGTGCCAGCAGCTGGGGGGGAGCATATAATTCACCCCTCCACTTT.